Listed here are 13 T cell receptor beta chains from one sample, sequenced in a study of blood T cell repertoires in COVID-19. Clones were read by immunoSEQ multiplex PCR, and TCRdb kept only the in-frame ones, dropping some. The sample holds around 240,000 clones; roughly 83% are singletons and the top ten take 2% to 2.5%. Source material: PBMCs or T cells enriched from blood (not recorded which). These receptors were collected from a woman aged 45 to 65 who had recovered from COVID-19.

A single count supports this clone. The chain employs TRBV29-1 and TRBJ1-1; 7 bases are shared with TRBD1. This CDR3 has 14 amino acids. The V gene end was trimmed by 6 bases and the J gene end by 1 base; junction bases not matched to a gene: 8. Germline V gene data show CDR1 as SQVTM and CDR2 as ANQGSEA. This CDR3 reads CSVKSTGPNTEAFF. As DNA, the CDR3 is TGCAGCGTGAAATCGACAGGGCCGAACACTGAAGCTTTCTTT.

The rearrangement joins TRBV27 to TRBJ1-2; a weak D match, TRBD1 (5 bases). Per the germline V gene, CDR1 is MNHEY and CDR2 is SMNVEV (reference sequence). The CDR3 sequence is 12 residues long. Trimming took 8 bases from V and 4 from J, leaving 11 bases between them. DNA for the CDR3: TGTGCCAGCGGGACTCGTGTCTATGGCTACACCTTC. It is translated as CASGTRVYGYTF.

The V call is TRBV9, the J call TRBJ2-1; D is possibly TRBD2 (5 bases). Germline CDR1 is SGDLS and CDR2 is YYNGEE. This CDR3 has 16 residues. The V end was cut by 0 bases, the J end by 0 bases, with 10 bases between. CDR3 in amino acids: CASSVVGTSSYNEQFF. The CDR3, as DNA: TGTGCCAGCAGCGTAGTTGGTACTAGCTCCTACAATGAGCAGTTCTTC.

This chain links TRBV25-1 with TRBJ2-7, with 10 nucleotides matching TRBD1. V was clipped by 5 bases and J by 9 bases; unmatched bases: 7. Germline V gene data show CDR1 as MGHDK and CDR2 as SYGVNS. This CDR3 has 13 residues. The CDR3 DNA sequence: TGTGCCAGCAGTCCGAGGGACAGGGGAGGGCAGTACTTC. This codes for CASSPRDRGGQYF.

The chain recombines TRBV6-1 with TRBJ2-6; 7 bases fit TRBD1. Germline-derived CDR1 and CDR2 are MNHNS and SASEGT. CDR3 size: 18 residues. Trimming removed 5 bases from V and 1 base from J; junction bases left unmatched: 11. CDR3 residues: CASSKGTASFSGANVLTF. The CDR3 nucleotides are TGTGCCAGCAGTAAAGGGACAGCTAGCTTTTCTGGGGCCAACGTCCTGACTTTC.

The V and J genes are TRBV19 and TRBJ2-7, with TRBD1 as a possible D gene (5 bases). With 3 bases removed from V and 7 bases from J, the gap between germline ends came to 13 bases. Germline CDR1 LNHDA, CDR2 SQIVND (reference sequence). The CDR3 has 13 residues. CDR3 sequence (DNA): TGTGCCAGTAGTATCGGGCCAGGGCTTGAGCAGTACTTC. It translates to CASSIGPGLEQYF.

The rearrangement links TRBV2 to TRBJ2-7; a possible D gene is TRBD1 (6 bases). The CDR3 is 15 residues long. The V end was cut by 6 bases, the J end by 12 bases, with 27 bases between. Per germline, CDR1 SNHLY and CDR2 FYNNEI. CDR3 nucleotides: TGTGCCAGCAGCCGCGCACAGGGATCCTCAGTGTATGCGTACTTC. Its protein is CASSRAQGSSVYAYF.

The chain is built from TRBV21-1 and TRBJ1-5; TRBD1 was called by the table and not checked on the DNA. TRBV21-1 is designated a pseudogene. CDR3 length equals 16 residues. The CDR3 loop reads CASSIDDRYYNQPQHF. CDR3 nucleotide sequence: TGTGCCAGCAGCATCGACGACAGGTATTACAATCAGCCCCAGCATTTT.

This clone was observed a handful of times. The J gene is TRBJ1-2, the V gene TRBV5-5; 8 bases are shared with TRBD1. Germline CDR1 is SGHKS and CDR2 is YYEKEE (reference sequence). Unmatched junction bases numbered 6, after V lost 0 bases and J lost 5 bases. The CDR3 runs to 15 residues. The CDR3 region is CASSLGDRHIYGYTF. CDR3 bases: TGTGCCAGCAGCTTGGGGGACAGGCATATTTATGGCTACACCTTC.

The gene calls are TRBV19 and TRBJ2-7, with 7 bases aligning to TRBD1. The CDR3 consists of 14 residues. V shed 5 bases, J shed 2 bases, and the junction held 6 bases outside the gene matches. Germline CDR1 and CDR2: LNHDA and SQIVND (reference sequence). CDR3 sequence (DNA): TGTGCCAGTAGTGTTGGACAGGTAACCTACGAGCAGTACTTC. As protein: CASSVGQVTYEQYF. Complete variable domain (other parts from reference TRBV19 and TRBJ2-7): DGGITQSPKYLFRKEGQNVTLSCEQNLNHDAMYWYRQDPGQGLRLIYYSQIVNDFQKGDIAEGYSVSREKKESFPLTVTSAQKNPTAFYLCASSVGQVTYEQYFGPGTRLTVT.

V and J are TRBV7-9 and TRBJ1-1; maybe TRBD1 (5 bases). This CDR3 comprises 12 residues. Germline V gene data show CDR1 as SEHNR and CDR2 as FQNEAQ (reference sequence). The germline V and J ends were trimmed by 11 bases and 0 bases, with 10 bases remaining between them. The CDR3 sequence is CADSNLNTEAFF. The CDR3 coding sequence is TGTGCCGACAGCAATTTGAACACTGAAGCTTTCTTT.

CDR3 in amino acids: CASRGGTANSPLHF. Here the CDR3 DNA reads TGTGCCAGCCGCGGCGGGACAGCTAATTCACCCCTCCACTTT. J is TRBJ1-6 and V is TRBV7-3; 7 positions match TRBD1. The CDR3 totals 14 residues. The trim removed 8 bases at V and 6 bases at J, leaving 7 bases unmatched. Germline loops: CDR1 SGHTA, CDR2 FQGTGA.

V and J are TRBV14 and TRBJ1-4; 9 bases line up with TRBD1. The length of the CDR3 is 18 residues. V was pared by 1 base and J by 5 bases, with 11 bases of the junction left unmatched. In germline, CDR1 is SGHDN, CDR2 FVKESK. CDR3 sequence (DNA): TGTGCCAGCAGCCAAGGCGGGACAGGGAGGGGCATAAATGAAAAACTGTTTTTT. Translating gives CASSQGGTGRGINEKLFF. The whole variable domain, filled in from reference TRBV14 and TRBJ1-4, reads EAGVTQFPSHSVIEKGQTVTLRCDPISGHDNLYWYRRVMGKEIKFLLHFVKESKQDESGMPNNRFLAERTGGTYSTLKVQPAELEDSGVYFCASSQGGTGRGINEKLFFGSGTQLSVL.